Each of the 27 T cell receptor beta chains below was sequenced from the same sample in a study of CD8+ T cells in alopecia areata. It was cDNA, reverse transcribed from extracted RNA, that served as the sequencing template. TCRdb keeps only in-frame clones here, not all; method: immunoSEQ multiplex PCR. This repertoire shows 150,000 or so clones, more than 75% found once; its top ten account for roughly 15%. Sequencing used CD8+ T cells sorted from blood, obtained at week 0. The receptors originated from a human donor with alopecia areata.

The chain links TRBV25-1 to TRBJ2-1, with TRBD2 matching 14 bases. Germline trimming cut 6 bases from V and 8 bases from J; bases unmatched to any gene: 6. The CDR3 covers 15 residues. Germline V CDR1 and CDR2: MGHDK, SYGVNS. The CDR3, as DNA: TGTGCCAGCAGGCCCGGGACTAGCGGGAGCGATGAGCAGTTCTTC. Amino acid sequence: CASRPGTSGSDEQFF.

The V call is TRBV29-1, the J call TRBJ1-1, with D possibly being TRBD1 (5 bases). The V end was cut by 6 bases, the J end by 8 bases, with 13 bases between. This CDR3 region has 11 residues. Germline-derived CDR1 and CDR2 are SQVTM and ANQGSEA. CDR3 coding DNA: TGCAGCGTGGAGACCGGGGCCGAAGCTTTCTTT. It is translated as CSVETGAEAFF.

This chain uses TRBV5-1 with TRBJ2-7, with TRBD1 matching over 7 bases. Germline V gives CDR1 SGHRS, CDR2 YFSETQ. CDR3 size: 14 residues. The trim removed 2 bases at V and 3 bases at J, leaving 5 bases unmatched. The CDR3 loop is CASSFETGSYEQYF. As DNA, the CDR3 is TGCGCCAGCAGCTTCGAGACAGGGAGCTACGAGCAGTACTTC.

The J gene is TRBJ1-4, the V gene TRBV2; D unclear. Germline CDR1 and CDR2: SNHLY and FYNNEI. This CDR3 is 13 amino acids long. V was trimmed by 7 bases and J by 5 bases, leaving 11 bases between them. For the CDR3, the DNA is TGTGCCAGCATTTGCTGTGGAAATGAAAAACTGTTTTTT. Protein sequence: CASICCGNEKLFF.

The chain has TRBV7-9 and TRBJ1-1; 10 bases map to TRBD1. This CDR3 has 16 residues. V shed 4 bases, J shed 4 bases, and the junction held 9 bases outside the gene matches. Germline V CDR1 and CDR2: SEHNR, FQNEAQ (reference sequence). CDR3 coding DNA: TGTGCCAGCAGCTCAGTAGGACAGGGGGTCTCCACTGAAGCTTTCTTT. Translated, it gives CASSSVGQGVSTEAFF.

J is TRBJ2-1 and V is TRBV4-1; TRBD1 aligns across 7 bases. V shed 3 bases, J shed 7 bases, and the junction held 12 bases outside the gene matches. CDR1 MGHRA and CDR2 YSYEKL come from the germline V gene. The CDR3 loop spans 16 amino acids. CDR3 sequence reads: CASSHRAGDSLNEQFF. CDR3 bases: TGCGCCAGCAGCCACCGAGCTGGGGACAGTTTAAATGAGCAGTTCTTC.

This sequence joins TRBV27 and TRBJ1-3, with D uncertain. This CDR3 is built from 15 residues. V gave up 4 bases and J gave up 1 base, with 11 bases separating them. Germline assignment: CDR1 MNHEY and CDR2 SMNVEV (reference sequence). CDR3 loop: CASSSFSHSGNTIYF. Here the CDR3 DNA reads TGTGCCAGCAGTTCGTTCAGCCATTCTGGAAACACCATATATTTT.

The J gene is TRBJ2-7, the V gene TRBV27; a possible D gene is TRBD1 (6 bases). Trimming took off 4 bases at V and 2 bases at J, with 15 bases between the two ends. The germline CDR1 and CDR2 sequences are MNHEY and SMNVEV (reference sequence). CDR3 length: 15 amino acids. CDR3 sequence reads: CASSSWTEATYEQYF. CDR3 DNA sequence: TGTGCCAGCAGTTCCTGGACAGAGGCGACCTACGAGCAGTACTTC.

The CDR3 nucleotides are TGTGCCAGCAGCTTGGAACAGGGATCCTACGAGCAGTACTTC. Translated: CASSLEQGSYEQYF. The chain joins TRBV7-2 to TRBJ2-7; weak D call: TRBD1 (6 bases). Germline lookup yields CDR1 SGHTA and CDR2 FQGNSA. The CDR3 sequence is 14 residues long. Trimming took 3 bases from V and 1 from J, leaving 10 bases between them.

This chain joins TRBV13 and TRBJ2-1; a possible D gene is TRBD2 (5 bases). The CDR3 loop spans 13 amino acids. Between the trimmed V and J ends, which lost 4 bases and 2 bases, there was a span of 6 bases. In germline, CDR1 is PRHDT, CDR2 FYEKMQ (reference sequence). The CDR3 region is CASSSRAYNEQFF. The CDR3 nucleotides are TGTGCCAGCAGCTCGAGGGCCTACAATGAGCAGTTCTTC.

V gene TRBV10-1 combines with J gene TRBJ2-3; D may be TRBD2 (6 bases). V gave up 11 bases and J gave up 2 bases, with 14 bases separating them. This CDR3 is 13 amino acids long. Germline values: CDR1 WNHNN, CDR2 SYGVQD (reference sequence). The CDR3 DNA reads TGCGCCCCCAGAGGGGAGGTCACAGATACGCAGTATTTT. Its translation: CAPRGEVTDTQYF.

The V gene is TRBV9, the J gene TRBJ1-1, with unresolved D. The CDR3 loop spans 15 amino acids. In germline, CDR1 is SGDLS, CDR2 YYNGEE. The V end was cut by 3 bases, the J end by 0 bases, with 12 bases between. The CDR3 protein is CASSAPTRVNTEAFF. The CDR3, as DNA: TGTGCCAGCAGCGCCCCGACAAGGGTGAACACTGAAGCTTTCTTT.

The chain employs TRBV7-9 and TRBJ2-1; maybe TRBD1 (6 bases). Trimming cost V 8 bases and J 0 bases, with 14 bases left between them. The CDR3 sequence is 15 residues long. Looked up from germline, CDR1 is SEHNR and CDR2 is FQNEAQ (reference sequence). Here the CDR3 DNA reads TGTGCCAGCCGCCGACAGGAGAGCTCCTACAATGAGCAGTTCTTC. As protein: CASRRQESSYNEQFF.

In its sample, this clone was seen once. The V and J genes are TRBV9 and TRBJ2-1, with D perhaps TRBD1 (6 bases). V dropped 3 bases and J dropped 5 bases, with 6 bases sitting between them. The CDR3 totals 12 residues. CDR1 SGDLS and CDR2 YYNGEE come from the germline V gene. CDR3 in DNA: TGTGCCAGCAGCGGGACAGACAATGAGCAGTTCTTC. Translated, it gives CASSGTDNEQFF.

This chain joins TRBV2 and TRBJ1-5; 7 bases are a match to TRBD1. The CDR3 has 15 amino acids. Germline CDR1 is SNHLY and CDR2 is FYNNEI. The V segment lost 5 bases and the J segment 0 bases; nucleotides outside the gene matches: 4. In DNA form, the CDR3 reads TGTGCCAGCAGTTCCACAGGGGATAGCAATCAGCCCCAGCATTTT. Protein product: CASSSTGDSNQPQHF.

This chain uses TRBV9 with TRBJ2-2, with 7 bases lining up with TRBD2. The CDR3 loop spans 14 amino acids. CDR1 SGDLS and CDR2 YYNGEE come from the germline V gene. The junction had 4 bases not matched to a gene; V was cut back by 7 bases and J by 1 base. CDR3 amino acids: CASEPGGNTGELFF. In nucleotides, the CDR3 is TGTGCCAGCGAGCCGGGAGGGAACACCGGGGAGCTGTTTTTT.

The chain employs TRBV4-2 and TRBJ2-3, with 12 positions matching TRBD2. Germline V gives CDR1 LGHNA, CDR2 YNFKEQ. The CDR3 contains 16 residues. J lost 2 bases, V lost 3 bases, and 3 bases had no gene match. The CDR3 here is CASSQTSGGYTDTQYF. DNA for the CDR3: TGTGCCAGCAGCCAGACTAGCGGGGGCTACACAGATACGCAGTATTTT.

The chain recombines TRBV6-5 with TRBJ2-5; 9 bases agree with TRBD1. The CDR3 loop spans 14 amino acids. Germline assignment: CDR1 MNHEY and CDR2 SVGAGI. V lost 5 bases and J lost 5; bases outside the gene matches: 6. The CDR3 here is CASSRTGGGETQYF. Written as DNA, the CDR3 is TGTGCCAGCAGTCGTACAGGGGGCGGGGAGACCCAGTACTTC.

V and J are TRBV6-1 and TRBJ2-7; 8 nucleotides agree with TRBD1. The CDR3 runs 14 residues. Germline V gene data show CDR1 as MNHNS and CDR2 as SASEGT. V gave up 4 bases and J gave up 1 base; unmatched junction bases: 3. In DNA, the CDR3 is TGTGCCAGCAGTGGGCAGGGGGCTTCCTACGAGCAGTACTTC. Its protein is CASSGQGASYEQYF.

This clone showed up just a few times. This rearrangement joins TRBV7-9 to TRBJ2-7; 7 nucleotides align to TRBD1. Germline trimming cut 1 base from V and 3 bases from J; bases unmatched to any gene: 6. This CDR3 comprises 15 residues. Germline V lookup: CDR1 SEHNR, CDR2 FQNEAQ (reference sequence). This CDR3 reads CASSLVGRGIYEQYF. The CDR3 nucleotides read TGTGCCAGCAGCTTAGTAGGCAGGGGGATCTACGAGCAGTACTTC.

CDR3 DNA: TGCGCCAGCAGCTTGAACCCTCCTGGACTAGCGGGAGCACAAGAGACCCAGTACTTC. This sequence encodes CASSLNPPGLAGAQETQYF. The genes are TRBV5-1 and TRBJ2-5, with TRBD2 matching over 13 bases. The CDR3 has 19 residues. Trimming at V came to 1 base and at J to 2 bases, leaving 11 bases not matched to a gene. Germline V gene data show CDR1 as SGHRS and CDR2 as YFSETQ. The complete variable domain, with remaining parts taken from reference TRBV5-1 and TRBJ2-5, reads KAGVTQTPRYLIKTRGQQVTLSCSPISGHRSVSWYQQTPGQGLQFLFEYFSETQRNKGNFPGRFSGRQFSNSRSEMNVSTLELGDSALYLCASSLNPPGLAGAQETQYFGPGTRLLVL.

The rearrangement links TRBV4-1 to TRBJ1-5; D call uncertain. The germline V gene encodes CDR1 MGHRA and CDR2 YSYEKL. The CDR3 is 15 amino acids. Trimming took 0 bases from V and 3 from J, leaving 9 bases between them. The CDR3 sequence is CASSQDPSLNQPQHF. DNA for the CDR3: TGCGCCAGCAGCCAAGATCCAAGCCTCAATCAGCCCCAGCATTTT.

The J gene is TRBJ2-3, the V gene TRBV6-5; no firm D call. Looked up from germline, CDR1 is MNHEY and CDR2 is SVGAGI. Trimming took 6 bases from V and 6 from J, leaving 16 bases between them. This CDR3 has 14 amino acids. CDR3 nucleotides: TGTGCCAGCAGCCATCTCTGGGTACAGGATACGCAGTATTTT. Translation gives CASSHLWVQDTQYF.

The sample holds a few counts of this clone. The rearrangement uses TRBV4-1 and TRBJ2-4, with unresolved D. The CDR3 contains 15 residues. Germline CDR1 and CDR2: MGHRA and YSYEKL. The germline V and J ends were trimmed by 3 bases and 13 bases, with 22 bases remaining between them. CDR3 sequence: CASSQGTLGPSAQYF. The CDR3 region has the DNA TGCGCCAGCAGCCAGGGTACTCTAGGTCCCAGCGCCCAGTACTTC.

This chain's CDR3 is CASSPGDRGIDNEQFF. CDR3 coding DNA: TGTGCCAGCAGCCCGGGGGACAGGGGTATCGACAATGAGCAGTTCTTC. The V gene is TRBV7-9, the J gene TRBJ2-1, with TRBD1 matching over 10 bases. J lost 5 bases, V lost 5 bases, and 9 bases had no gene match. CDR1 SEHNR and CDR2 FQNEAQ come from the germline V gene (reference sequence). The CDR3 has 16 amino acids.

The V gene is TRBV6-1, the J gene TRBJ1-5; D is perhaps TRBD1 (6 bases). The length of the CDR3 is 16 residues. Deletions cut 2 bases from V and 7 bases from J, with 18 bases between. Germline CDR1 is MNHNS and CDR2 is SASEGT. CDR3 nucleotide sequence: TGTGCCAGCAGTGAACCGACTTCCCCAGGGGACCAGCCCCAGCATTTT. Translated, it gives CASSEPTSPGDQPQHF.

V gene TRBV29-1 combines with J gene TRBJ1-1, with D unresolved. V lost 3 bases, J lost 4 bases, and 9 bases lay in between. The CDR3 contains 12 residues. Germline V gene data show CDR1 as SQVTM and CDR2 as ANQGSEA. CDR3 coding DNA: TGCAGCGTTGAGTCCGAAAGCACTGAAGCTTTCTTT. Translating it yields CSVESESTEAFF.